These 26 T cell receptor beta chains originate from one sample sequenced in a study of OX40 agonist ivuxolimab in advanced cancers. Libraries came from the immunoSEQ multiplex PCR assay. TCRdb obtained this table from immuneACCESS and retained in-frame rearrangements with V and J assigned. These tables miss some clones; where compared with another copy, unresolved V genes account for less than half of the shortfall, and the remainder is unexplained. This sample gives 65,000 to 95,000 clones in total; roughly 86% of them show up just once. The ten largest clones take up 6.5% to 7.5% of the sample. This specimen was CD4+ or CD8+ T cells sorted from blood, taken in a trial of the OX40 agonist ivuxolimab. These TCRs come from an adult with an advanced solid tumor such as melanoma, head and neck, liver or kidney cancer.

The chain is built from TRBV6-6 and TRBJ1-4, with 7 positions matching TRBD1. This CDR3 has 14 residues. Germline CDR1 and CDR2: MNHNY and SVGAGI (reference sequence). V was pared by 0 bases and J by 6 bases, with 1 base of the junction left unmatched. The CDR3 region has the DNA TGTGCCAGCAGTTACTCAGGGGGCGATGAAAAACTGTTTTTT. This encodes CASSYSGGDEKLFF.

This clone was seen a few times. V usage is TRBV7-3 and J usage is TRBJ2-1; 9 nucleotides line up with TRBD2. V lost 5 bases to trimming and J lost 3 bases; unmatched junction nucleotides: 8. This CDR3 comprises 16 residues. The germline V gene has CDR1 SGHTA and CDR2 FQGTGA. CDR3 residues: CASSPLRAGGYNEQFF. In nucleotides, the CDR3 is TGTGCCAGCAGCCCCTTGCGAGCGGGGGGCTACAATGAGCAGTTCTTC. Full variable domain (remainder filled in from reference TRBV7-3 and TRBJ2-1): GAGVSQTPSNKVTEKGKYVELRCDPISGHTALYWYRQSLGQGPEFLIYFQGTGAADDSGLPNDRFFAVRPEGSVSTLKIQRTERGDSAVYLCASSPLRAGGYNEQFFGPGTRLTVL.

CDR3 amino acids: CASSQDLKRGSSYEQYF. CDR3 DNA: TGCGCCAGCAGCCAAGATCTGAAGCGGGGGAGCTCCTACGAGCAGTACTTC. This chain uses TRBV4-1 with TRBJ2-5; TRBD2 aligns across 8 bases. The tail of the sequence fits TRBJ2-7 better, so the J call may be wrong. The germline V gene has CDR1 MGHRA and CDR2 YSYEKL. This CDR3 contains 17 residues.

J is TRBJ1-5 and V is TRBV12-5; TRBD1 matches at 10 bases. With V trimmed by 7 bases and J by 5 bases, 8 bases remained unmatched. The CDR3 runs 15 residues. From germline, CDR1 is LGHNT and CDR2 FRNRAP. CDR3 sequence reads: CASAETGGSYQPQHF. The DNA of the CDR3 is TGTGCTAGTGCCGAGACAGGGGGCTCGTATCAGCCCCAGCATTTT.

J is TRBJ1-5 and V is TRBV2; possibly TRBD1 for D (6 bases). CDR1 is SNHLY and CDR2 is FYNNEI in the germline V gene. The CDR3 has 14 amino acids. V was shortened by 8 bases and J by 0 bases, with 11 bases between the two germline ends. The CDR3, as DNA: TGTGCCAGCGGTCACAGGGATAGCAATCAGCCCCAGCATTTT. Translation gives CASGHRDSNQPQHF.

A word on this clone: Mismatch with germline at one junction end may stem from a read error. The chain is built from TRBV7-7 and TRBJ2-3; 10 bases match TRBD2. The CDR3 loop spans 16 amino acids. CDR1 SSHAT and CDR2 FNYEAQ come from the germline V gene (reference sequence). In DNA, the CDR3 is TGTGCTAGCAGCTTAGCACTAGCGGGGATCACAGATACGCAGTATTTT. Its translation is CASSLALAGITDTQYF. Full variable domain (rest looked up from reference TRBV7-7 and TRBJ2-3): GAGVSQSPRYKVTKRGQDVTLRCDPISSHATLYWYQQALGQGPEFLTYFNYEAQPDKSGLPSDRFSAERPEGSISTLTIQRTEQRDSAMYRCASSLALAGITDTQYFGPGTRLTVL.

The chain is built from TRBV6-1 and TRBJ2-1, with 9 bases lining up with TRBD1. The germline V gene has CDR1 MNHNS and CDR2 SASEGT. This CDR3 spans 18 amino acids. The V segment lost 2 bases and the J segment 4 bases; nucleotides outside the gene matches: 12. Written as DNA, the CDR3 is TGTGCCAGCAGTGAAACCAATAGTCCGGGACAGGGATACAATGAGCAGTTCTTC. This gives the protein CASSETNSPGQGYNEQFF.

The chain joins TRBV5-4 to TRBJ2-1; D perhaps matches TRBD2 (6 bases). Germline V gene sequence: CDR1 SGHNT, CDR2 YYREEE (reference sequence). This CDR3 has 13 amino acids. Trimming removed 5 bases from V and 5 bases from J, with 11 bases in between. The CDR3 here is CASSRDSNNEQFF. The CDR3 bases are TGTGCCAGCAGTCGGGACTCTAACAATGAGCAGTTCTTC. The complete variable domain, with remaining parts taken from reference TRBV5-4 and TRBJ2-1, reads ETGVTQSPTHLIKTRGQQVTLRCSSQSGHNTVSWYQQALGQGPQFIFQYYREEENGRGNFPPRFSGLQFPNYSSELNVNALELDDSALYLCASSRDSNNEQFFGPGTRLTVL.

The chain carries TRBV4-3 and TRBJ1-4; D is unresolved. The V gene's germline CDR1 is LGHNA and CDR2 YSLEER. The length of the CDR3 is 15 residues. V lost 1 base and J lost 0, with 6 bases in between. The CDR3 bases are TGCGCCAGCAGCCAAGGGTCAGCAACTAATGAAAAACTGTTTTTT. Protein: CASSQGSATNEKLFF.

The chain's CDR3 is CASSKVERGNEQFF. The CDR3 coding sequence is TGTGCCAGTTCCAAGGTAGAGAGGGGCAATGAGCAGTTCTTC. The chain uses TRBV19 and TRBJ2-1; D might be TRBD1 or TRBD2, each matching 5 bases. The CDR3 spans 14 residues. V dropped 8 bases and J dropped 6 bases, with 17 bases sitting between them. CDR1 LNHDA and CDR2 SQIVND come from the germline V gene (reference sequence). Looking up the rest from reference TRBV19 and TRBJ2-1 gives the full variable domain: DGGITQSPKYLFRKEGQNVTLSCEQNLNHDAMYWYRQDPGQGLRLIYYSQIVNDFQKGDIAEGYSVSREKKESFPLTVTSAQKNPTAFYLCASSKVERGNEQFFGPGTRLTVL.

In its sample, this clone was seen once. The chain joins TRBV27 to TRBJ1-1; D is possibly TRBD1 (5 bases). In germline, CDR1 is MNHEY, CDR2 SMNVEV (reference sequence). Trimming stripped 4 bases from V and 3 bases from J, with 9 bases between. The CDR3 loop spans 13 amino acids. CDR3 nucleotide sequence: TGTGCCAGCAGTTACGACAGTTACACTGAAGCTTTCTTT. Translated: CASSYDSYTEAFF.

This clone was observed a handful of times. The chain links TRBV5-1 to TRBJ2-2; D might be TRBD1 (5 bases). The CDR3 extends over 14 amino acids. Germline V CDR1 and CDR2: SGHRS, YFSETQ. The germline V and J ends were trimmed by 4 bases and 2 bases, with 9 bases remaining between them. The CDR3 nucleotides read TGCGCCAGCAGCGACAGCGAAAACACCGGGGAGCTGTTTTTT. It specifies CASSDSENTGELFF.

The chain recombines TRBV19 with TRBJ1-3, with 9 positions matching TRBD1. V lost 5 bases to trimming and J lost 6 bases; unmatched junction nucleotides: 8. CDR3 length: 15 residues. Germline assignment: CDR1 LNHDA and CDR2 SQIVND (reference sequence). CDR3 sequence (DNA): TGTGCCAGTAGTTTCCTTGGGACAGGGAAAAACACCATATATTTT. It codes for CASSFLGTGKNTIYF.

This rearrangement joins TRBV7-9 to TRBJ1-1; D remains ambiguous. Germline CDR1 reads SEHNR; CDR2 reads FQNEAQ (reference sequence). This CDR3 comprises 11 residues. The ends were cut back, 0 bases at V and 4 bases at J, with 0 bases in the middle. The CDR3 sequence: CASSLATEAFF. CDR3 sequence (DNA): TGTGCCAGCAGCTTAGCCACTGAAGCTTTCTTT.

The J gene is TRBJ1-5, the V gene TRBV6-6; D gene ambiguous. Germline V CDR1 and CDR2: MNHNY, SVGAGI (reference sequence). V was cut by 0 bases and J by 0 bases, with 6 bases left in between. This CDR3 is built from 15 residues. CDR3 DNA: TGTGCCAGCAGTTACTCGAGTTATAGCAATCAGCCCCAGCATTTT. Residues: CASSYSSYSNQPQHF.

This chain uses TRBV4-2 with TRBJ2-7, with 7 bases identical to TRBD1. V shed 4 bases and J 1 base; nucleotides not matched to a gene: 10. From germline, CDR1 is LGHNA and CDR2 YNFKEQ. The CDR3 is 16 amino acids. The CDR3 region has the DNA TGTGCCAGCAGCCGAGGGATGACAGGGTCGTCCTACGAGCAGTACTTC. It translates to CASSRGMTGSSYEQYF.

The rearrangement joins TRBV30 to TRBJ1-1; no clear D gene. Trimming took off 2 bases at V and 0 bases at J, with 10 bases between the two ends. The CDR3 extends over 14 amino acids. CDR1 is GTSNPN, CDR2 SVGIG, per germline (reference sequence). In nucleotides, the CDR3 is TGTGCCTGGAGTCGGAAGCGTATGAACACTGAAGCTTTCTTT. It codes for CAWSRKRMNTEAFF.

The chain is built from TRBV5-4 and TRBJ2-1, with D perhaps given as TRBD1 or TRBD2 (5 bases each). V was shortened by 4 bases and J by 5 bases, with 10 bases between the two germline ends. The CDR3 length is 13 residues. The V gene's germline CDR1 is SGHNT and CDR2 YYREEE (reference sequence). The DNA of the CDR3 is TGTGCCAGCAGCCCGGGACGCCACAATGAGCAGTTCTTC. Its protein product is CASSPGRHNEQFF.

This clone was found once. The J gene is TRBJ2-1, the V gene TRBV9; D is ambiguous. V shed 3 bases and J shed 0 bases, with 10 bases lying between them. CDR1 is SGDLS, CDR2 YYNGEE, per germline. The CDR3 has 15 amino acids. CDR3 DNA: TGTGCCAGCAGCGCTGGCGGATACTCCTACAATGAGCAGTTCTTC. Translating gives CASSAGGYSYNEQFF.

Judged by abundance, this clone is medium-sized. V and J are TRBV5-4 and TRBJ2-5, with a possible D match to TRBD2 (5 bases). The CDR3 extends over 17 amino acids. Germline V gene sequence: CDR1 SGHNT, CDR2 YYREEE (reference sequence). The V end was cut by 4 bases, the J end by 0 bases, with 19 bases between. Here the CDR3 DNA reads TGTGCCAGCAGCCTTAACCGGGGTAACGCTTACCAAGAGACCCAGTACTTC. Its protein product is CASSLNRGNAYQETQYF.

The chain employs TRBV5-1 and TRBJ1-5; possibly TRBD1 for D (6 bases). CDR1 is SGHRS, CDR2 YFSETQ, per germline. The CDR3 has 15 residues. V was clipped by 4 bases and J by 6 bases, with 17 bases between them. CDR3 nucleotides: TGCGCCAGCAGCACCGAGGGGGGGCATGGTCAGCCCCAGCATTTT. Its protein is CASSTEGGHGQPQHF.

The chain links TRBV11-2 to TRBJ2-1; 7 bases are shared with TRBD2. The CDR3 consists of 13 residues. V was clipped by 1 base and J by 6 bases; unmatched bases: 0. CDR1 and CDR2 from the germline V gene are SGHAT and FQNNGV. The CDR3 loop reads CASSLGTSNEQFF. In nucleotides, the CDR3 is TGTGCCAGCAGCTTAGGGACTAGCAATGAGCAGTTCTTC.

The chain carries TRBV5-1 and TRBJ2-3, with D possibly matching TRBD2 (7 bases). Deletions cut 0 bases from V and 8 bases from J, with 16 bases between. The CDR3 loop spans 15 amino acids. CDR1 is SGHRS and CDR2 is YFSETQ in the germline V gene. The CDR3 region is CASSLGAGARGTQYF. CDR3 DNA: TGCGCCAGCAGCTTGGGTGCGGGGGCGAGGGGTACGCAGTATTTT.

The CDR3 region has the DNA TGTGCCAGCAGCTTGGGGACACCAAATGGCTACACCTTC. It yields the protein CASSLGTPNGYTF. This rearrangement joins TRBV11-3 to TRBJ1-2; a weak D match, TRBD1 (6 bases). This CDR3 has 13 residues. V shed 3 bases and J shed 6 bases, with 11 bases lying between them. Germline loops: CDR1 SGHNT, CDR2 YENEEA.

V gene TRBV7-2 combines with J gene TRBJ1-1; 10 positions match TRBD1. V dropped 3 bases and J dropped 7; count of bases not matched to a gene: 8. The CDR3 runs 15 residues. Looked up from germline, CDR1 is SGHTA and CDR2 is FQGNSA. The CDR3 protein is CASSFQRQGAGEAFF. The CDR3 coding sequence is TGTGCCAGCAGCTTCCAGAGACAGGGGGCTGGTGAAGCTTTCTTT.

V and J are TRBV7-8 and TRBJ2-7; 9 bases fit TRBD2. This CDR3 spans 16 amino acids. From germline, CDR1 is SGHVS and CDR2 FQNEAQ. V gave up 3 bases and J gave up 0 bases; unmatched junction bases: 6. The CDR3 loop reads CASSFGQAGGSYEQYF. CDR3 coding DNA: TGTGCCAGCAGCTTTGGGCAAGCGGGGGGCTCCTACGAGCAGTACTTC.